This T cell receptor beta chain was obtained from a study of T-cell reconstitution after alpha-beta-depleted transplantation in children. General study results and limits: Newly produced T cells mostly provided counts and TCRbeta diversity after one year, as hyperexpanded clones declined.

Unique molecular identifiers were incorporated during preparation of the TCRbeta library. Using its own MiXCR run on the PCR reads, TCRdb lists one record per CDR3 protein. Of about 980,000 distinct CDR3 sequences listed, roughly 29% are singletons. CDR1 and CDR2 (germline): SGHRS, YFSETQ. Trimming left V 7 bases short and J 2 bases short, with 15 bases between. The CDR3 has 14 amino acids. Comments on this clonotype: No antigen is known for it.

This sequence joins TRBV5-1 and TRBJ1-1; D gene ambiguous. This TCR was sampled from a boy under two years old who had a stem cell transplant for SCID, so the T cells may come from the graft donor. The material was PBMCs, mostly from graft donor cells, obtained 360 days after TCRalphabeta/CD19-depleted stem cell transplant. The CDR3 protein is CASRWTQYNTEAFF. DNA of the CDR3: TGCGCCAGCCGATGGACTCAGTACAACACTGAAGCTTTCTTT.